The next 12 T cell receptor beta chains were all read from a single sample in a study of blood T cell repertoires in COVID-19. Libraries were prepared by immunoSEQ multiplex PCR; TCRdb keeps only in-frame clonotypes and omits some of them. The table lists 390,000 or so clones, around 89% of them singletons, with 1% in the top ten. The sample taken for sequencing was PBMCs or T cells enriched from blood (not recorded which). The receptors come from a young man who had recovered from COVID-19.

CDR3 nucleotide sequence: TGCGCCAGCCGGTCACTAGCGGGGAACAATGAGCAGTTCTTC. It yields the protein CASRSLAGNNEQFF. The J gene is TRBJ2-1, the V gene TRBV4-1; 10 positions match TRBD2. V shed 8 bases, J shed 5 bases, and the junction held 6 bases outside the gene matches. CDR1 MGHRA and CDR2 YSYEKL come from the germline V gene. CDR3 size: 14 residues.

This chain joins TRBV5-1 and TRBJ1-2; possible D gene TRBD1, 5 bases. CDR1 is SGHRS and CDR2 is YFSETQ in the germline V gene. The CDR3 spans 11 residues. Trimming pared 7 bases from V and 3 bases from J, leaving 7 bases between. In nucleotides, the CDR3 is TGCGCCAGCGGCAGGGACTATGGCTACACCTTC. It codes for CASGRDYGYTF.

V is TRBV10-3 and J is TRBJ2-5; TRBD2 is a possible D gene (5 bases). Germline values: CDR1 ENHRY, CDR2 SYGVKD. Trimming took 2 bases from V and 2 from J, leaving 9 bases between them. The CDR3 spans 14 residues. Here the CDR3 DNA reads TGTGCCATCAGTGAGAACCGGGATCAAGAGACCCAGTACTTC. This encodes CAISENRDQETQYF.

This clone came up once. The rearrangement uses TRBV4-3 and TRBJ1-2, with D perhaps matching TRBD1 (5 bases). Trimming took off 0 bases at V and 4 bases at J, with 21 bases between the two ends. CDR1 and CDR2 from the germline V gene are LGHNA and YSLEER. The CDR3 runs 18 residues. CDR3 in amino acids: CASSQDVFGSPRGYGYTF. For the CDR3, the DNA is TGCGCCAGCAGCCAAGATGTGTTCGGGAGCCCAAGGGGCTATGGCTACACCTTC.

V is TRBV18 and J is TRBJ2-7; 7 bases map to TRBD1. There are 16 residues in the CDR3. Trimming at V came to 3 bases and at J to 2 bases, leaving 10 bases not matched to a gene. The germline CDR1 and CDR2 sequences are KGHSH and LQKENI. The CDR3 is CASSPKYRDSPYEQYF. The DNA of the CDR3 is TGTGCCAGCTCACCCAAGTACCGGGACAGTCCCTACGAGCAGTACTTC.

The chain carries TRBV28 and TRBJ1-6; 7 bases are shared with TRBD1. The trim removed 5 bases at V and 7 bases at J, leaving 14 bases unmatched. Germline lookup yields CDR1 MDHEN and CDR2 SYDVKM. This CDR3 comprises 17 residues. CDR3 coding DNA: TGTGCCAGCAGTCTCTACAGGGGCGAGGGGATAAATTCACCCCTCCACTTT. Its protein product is CASSLYRGEGINSPLHF.

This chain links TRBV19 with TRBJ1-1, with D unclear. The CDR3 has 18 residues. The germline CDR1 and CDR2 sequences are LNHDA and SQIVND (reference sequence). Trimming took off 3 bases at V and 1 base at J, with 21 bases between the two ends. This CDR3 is CASSIGFSGPPGNTEAFF. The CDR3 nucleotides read TGTGCCAGTAGTATTGGATTCAGCGGGCCGCCCGGGAACACTGAAGCTTTCTTT.

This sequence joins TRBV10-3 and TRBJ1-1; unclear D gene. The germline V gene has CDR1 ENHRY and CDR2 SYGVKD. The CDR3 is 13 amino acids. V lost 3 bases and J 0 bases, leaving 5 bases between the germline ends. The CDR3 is CAISEQMNTEAFF. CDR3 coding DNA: TGTGCCATCAGTGAACAGATGAACACTGAAGCTTTCTTT.

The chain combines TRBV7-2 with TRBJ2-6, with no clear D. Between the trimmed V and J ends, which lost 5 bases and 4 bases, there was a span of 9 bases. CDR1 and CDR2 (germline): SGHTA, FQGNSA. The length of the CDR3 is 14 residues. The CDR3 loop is CASSPFSGANVLTF. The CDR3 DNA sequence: TGTGCCAGCAGCCCATTTAGCGGGGCCAACGTCCTGACTTTC.

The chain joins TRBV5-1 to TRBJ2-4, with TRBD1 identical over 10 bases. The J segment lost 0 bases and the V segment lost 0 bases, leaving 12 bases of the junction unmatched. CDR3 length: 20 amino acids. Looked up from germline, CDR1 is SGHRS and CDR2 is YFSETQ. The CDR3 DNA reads TGCGCCAGCAGCTTGGGCGTAGGGACAGGGGCCTCGATAGCCAAAAACATTCAGTACTTC. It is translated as CASSLGVGTGASIAKNIQYF.

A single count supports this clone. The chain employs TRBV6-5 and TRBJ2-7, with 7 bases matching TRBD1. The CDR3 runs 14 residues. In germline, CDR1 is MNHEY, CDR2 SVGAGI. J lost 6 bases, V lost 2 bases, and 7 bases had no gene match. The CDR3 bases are TGTGCCAGCAGTTACCTCCCCGACAGGGCCGAGCAGTACTTC. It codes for CASSYLPDRAEQYF.

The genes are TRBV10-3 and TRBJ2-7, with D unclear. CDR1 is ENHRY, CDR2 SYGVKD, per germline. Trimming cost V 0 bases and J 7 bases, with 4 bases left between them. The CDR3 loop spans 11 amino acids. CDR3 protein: CAISESQEQYF. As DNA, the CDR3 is TGTGCCATCAGTGAGTCCCAAGAGCAGTACTTC.